Following are 27 T cell receptor beta chains from one sample sequenced in a study of cytomegalovirus exposure and HLA in healthy donors. PCR employed 60 Vbeta and 13 Jbeta primers. Data came from immunoSEQ multiplex PCR; TCRdb stores just in-frame clones and leaves some out. Its table records 180,000 or so clones. The source material was PBMCs. The receptors shown here come from a woman aged 18 to 35 in good health and CMV-seropositive.

This chain links TRBV7-9 with TRBJ1-4, with no clear D. CDR1 and CDR2 (germline): SEHNR, FQNEAQ (reference sequence). Trimming took off 1 base at V and 7 bases at J, with 16 bases between the two ends. The CDR3 totals 16 residues. This CDR3 reads CASSLGERMGSEKLFF. The CDR3 nucleotides are TGTGCCAGCAGCTTAGGTGAACGCATGGGCAGTGAAAAACTGTTTTTT.

The chain uses TRBV6-1 and TRBJ2-3; D is perhaps TRBD1 (5 bases). The CDR3 is 15 residues long. Trimming shortened V by 3 bases and J by 3 bases, and 13 bases separated the two germline ends. CDR1 and CDR2 from the germline V gene are MNHNS and SASEGT. The CDR3 here is CASSDFLQGTDTQYF. CDR3 bases: TGTGCCAGCAGTGACTTCCTTCAGGGAACAGATACGCAGTATTTT.

The rearrangement joins TRBV18 to TRBJ1-5; D gene unclear. The CDR3 extends over 15 amino acids. V was shortened by 4 bases and J by 7 bases, with 17 bases between the two germline ends. Per the germline V gene, CDR1 is KGHSH and CDR2 is LQKENI. The CDR3 reads CASSRTEVIGQPQHF. CDR3 bases: TGTGCCAGCTCACGCACGGAGGTAATTGGGCAGCCCCAGCATTTT.

The genes are TRBV6-6 and TRBJ2-3; 8 positions match TRBD2. This CDR3 contains 16 residues. Germline CDR1 reads MNHNY; CDR2 reads SVGAGI (reference sequence). V dropped 0 bases and J dropped 4; count of bases not matched to a gene: 6. The CDR3 loop is CASSYSSSLAADTQYF. The DNA of the CDR3 is TGTGCCAGCAGTTACTCCTCCTCACTAGCGGCAGATACGCAGTATTTT.

The chain combines TRBV5-1 with TRBJ2-3; weak D call: TRBD2 (6 bases). V lost 3 bases and J lost 5, with 25 bases in between. CDR3 length: 18 residues. Germline V lookup: CDR1 SGHRS, CDR2 YFSETQ. The CDR3 DNA reads as TGCGCCAGCAGCTCGGGATTCGGAGGGCTATCCCAAGGAGATACGCAGTATTTT. Amino acids: CASSSGFGGLSQGDTQYF.

The rearrangement uses TRBV4-1 and TRBJ2-3, with 9 bases that match TRBD2. There are 17 residues in the CDR3. CDR1 and CDR2 (germline): MGHRA, YSYEKL. V shed 1 base, J shed 5 bases, and the junction held 10 bases outside the gene matches. CDR3 residues: CASSQGVTSGRQDTQYF. The CDR3 nucleotides are TGCGCCAGCAGCCAAGGGGTTACCAGCGGGAGGCAAGATACGCAGTATTTT.

This chain uses TRBV7-2 with TRBJ2-5; 11 bases are shared with TRBD2. This CDR3 has 13 residues. Germline CDR1 is SGHTA and CDR2 is FQGNSA. V dropped 5 bases and J dropped 5; count of bases not matched to a gene: 1. The CDR3 loop is CASSRTSGETQYF. The DNA of the CDR3 is TGTGCCAGCAGCCGGACTAGCGGGGAGACCCAGTACTTC. Together with reference TRBV7-2 and TRBJ2-5, the CDR3 gives the full variable domain: GAGVSQSPSNKVTEKGKDVELRCDPISGHTALYWYRQSLGQGLEFLIYFQGNSAPDKSGLPSDRFSAERTGGSVSTLTIQRTQQEDSAVYLCASSRTSGETQYFGPGTRLLVL.

The chain uses TRBV9 and TRBJ2-1; maybe TRBD1 (10 bases). With 4 bases removed from V and 6 bases from J, the gap between germline ends came to 35 bases. This CDR3 is 21 amino acids long. Germline assignment: CDR1 SGDLS and CDR2 YYNGEE. The chain's CDR3 is CASSPLIGQGGMREGLNEQFF. In nucleotides, the CDR3 is TGTGCCAGCAGCCCTCTAATCGGACAGGGGGGAATGCGGGAGGGCCTCAATGAGCAGTTCTTC.

The chain employs TRBV19 and TRBJ2-3; perhaps TRBD2 as D (5 bases). The CDR3 loop spans 16 amino acids. With 1 base removed from V and 1 base from J, the gap between germline ends came to 12 bases. The germline V gene has CDR1 LNHDA and CDR2 SQIVND (reference sequence). The CDR3 DNA reads TGTGCCAGTAGTATAGGGCGAGGGCCTCGCACAGATACGCAGTATTTT. It codes for CASSIGRGPRTDTQYF. Full variable domain (outside the CDR3, taken from reference TRBV19 and TRBJ2-3): DGGITQSPKYLFRKEGQNVTLSCEQNLNHDAMYWYRQDPGQGLRLIYYSQIVNDFQKGDIAEGYSVSREKKESFPLTVTSAQKNPTAFYLCASSIGRGPRTDTQYFGPGTRLTVL.

J is TRBJ2-3 and V is TRBV11-1, with 10 bases matching TRBD2. This CDR3 has 16 amino acids. Germline trimming cut 5 bases from V and 2 bases from J; bases unmatched to any gene: 7. The germline V gene has CDR1 SGHAT and CDR2 FQDESV (reference sequence). CDR3: CASSVHLAGDTDTQYF. CDR3 coding DNA: TGTGCCAGCAGCGTACACCTAGCGGGGGACACAGATACGCAGTATTTT.

The chain carries TRBV30 and TRBJ2-7; D is possibly TRBD1 (6 bases). The CDR3 is 14 amino acids. Trimming took off 3 bases at V and 2 bases at J, with 14 bases between the two ends. CDR1 is GTSNPN, CDR2 SVGIG, per germline (reference sequence). The DNA of the CDR3 is TGTGCCTGGAGGCCCTCCAGGGGCCCCTACGAGCAGTACTTC. It translates to CAWRPSRGPYEQYF.

The chain uses TRBV28 and TRBJ2-3; 14 bases agree with TRBD2. This CDR3 comprises 22 residues. V was clipped by 7 bases and J by 1 base; unmatched bases: 22. Germline V lookup: CDR1 MDHEN, CDR2 SYDVKM. CDR3 sequence: CASTTYFPSGTSGRWGTDTQYF. For the CDR3, the DNA is TGTGCCAGCACCACCTACTTTCCGTCCGGGACTAGCGGGAGATGGGGCACAGATACGCAGTATTTT.

In the case of this clone: This sample includes further DNA sequences coding for the same CDR3. The CDR3 DNA follows: TGTGCCAGCAGCTTAGGGGGTAGCTCCTACAATGAGCAGTTCTTC. Translated: CASSLGGSSYNEQFF. This chain uses TRBV5-6 with TRBJ2-1, with D perhaps matching TRBD1 (6 bases). V lost 2 bases and J 0 bases, leaving 9 bases between the germline ends. The CDR3 contains 15 residues. In germline, CDR1 is SGHDT, CDR2 YYEEEE.

The rearrangement links TRBV9 to TRBJ2-7, with TRBD2 matching over 7 bases. This CDR3 is built from 15 residues. J was trimmed by 2 bases and V by 0 bases; bases with no gene match: 5. In germline, CDR1 is SGDLS, CDR2 YYNGEE. The CDR3 nucleotides read TGTGCCAGCAGCGTAGCCCCGGGACTAACCTACGAGCAGTACTTC. It specifies CASSVAPGLTYEQYF.

The CDR3 DNA reads as TGTGCCAGCACCCGGACACTTAACACCGGGGAGCTGTTTTTT. Translated, it gives CASTRTLNTGELFF. The chain carries TRBV27 and TRBJ2-2; possibly TRBD1 for D (5 bases). V lost 7 bases and J lost 2, with 11 bases in between. CDR3 length: 14 amino acids. Germline V lookup: CDR1 MNHEY, CDR2 SMNVEV (reference sequence).

This sequence joins TRBV7-8 and TRBJ1-2, with a weak D call TRBD1 (6 bases). With 3 bases removed from V and 8 bases from J, the gap between germline ends came to 13 bases. The CDR3 has 13 residues. Germline loops: CDR1 SGHVS, CDR2 FQNEAQ. The chain's CDR3 is CASSFGQGIGYTF. CDR3 nucleotide sequence: TGTGCCAGCAGCTTCGGGCAGGGGATCGGCTACACCTTC. The variable domain in full, completed from reference TRBV7-8 and TRBJ1-2, reads GAGVSQSPRYKVAKRGQDVALRCDPISGHVSLFWYQQALGQGPEFLTYFQNEAQLDKSGLPSDRFFAERPEGSVSTLKIQRTQQEDSAVYLCASSFGQGIGYTFGSGTRLTVV.

The chain employs TRBV2 and TRBJ1-2; the match to TRBD1 covers 9 bases. Per the germline V gene, CDR1 is SNHLY and CDR2 is FYNNEI. CDR3 length: 20 residues. With 4 bases clipped from V and 3 bases from J, the junction kept 21 bases outside the gene matches. CDR3 in DNA: TGTGCCAGCAGTGTCCCGGGACAGGGTTTGGCTCTTAAAAGTGACTATGGCTACACCTTC. Its protein product is CASSVPGQGLALKSDYGYTF.

The genes are TRBV7-9 and TRBJ2-1, with a tentative D call TRBD1 (6 bases). This CDR3 region has 14 residues. The germline gives CDR1 SEHNR, CDR2 FQNEAQ (reference sequence). The germline V and J ends were trimmed by 1 base and 4 bases, with 8 bases remaining between them. CDR3 in DNA: TGTGCCAGCAGCTTAGACAGGGTTTACAATGAGCAGTTCTTC. Its protein is CASSLDRVYNEQFF.

V usage is TRBV9 and J usage is TRBJ1-1; no definite D call. Between the trimmed V and J ends, which lost 4 bases and 1 base, there was a span of 11 bases. This CDR3 comprises 14 residues. The germline gives CDR1 SGDLS, CDR2 YYNGEE. The CDR3: CASSPRRRNTEAFF. As DNA, the CDR3 is TGTGCCAGCAGCCCCCGGAGGAGGAACACTGAAGCTTTCTTT.

The rearrangement joins TRBV11-3 to TRBJ1-2; 11 bases fit TRBD1. This CDR3 has 16 residues. With 9 bases clipped from V and 3 bases from J, the junction kept 12 bases outside the gene matches. Germline values: CDR1 SGHNT, CDR2 YENEEA. The CDR3 spells CASLNQDRGLYYGYTF. The CDR3 DNA reads as TGTGCCAGTCTAAATCAGGACAGGGGGCTTTACTATGGCTACACCTTC.

CDR3 in amino acids: CAWSVGRTPPWNTEAFF. The CDR3, as DNA: TGTGCCTGGAGTGTAGGTCGGACACCCCCTTGGAACACTGAAGCTTTCTTT. The chain uses TRBV30 and TRBJ1-1; tentative D call: TRBD1 (5 bases). The V gene lost 0 bases and the J gene lost 1 base, with 18 bases spanning the gap. The CDR3 sequence is 17 residues long. Germline lookup yields CDR1 GTSNPN and CDR2 SVGIG (reference sequence).

The chain has TRBV5-1 and TRBJ2-6; the D gene is possibly TRBD2 (5 bases). Germline V gives CDR1 SGHRS, CDR2 YFSETQ. The CDR3 sequence is 16 residues long. Trimming stripped 0 bases from V and 2 bases from J, with 9 bases between. CDR3 in DNA: TGCGCCAGCAGCTTGGCCACGGGGACTGGGGCCAACGTCCTGACTTTC. Amino acids: CASSLATGTGANVLTF.

This rearrangement joins TRBV7-2 to TRBJ1-2; D is perhaps TRBD1 (5 bases). Trimming removed 5 bases at V and 4 bases at J, with 11 bases between. Germline CDR1 is SGHTA and CDR2 is FQGNSA. The CDR3 extends over 13 amino acids. For the CDR3, the DNA is TGTGCCAGCAGCCCGGGGGTTAGCTATGGCTACACCTTC. Amino acid sequence: CASSPGVSYGYTF.

J is TRBJ1-1 and V is TRBV9; D may be TRBD1 (6 bases). The V end was cut by 1 base, the J end by 4 bases, with 17 bases between. Germline V gene lookup returns CDR1 SGDLS and CDR2 YYNGEE. This CDR3 comprises 16 residues. CDR3 nucleotide sequence: TGTGCCAGCAGCGTAATGGACGCAGGGGCGGGCACTGAAGCTTTCTTT. Its translation: CASSVMDAGAGTEAFF.

This chain joins TRBV7-2 and TRBJ1-6, with D unresolved. This CDR3 region has 12 residues. Germline CDR1 reads SGHTA; CDR2 reads FQGNSA. The V end lost 3 bases, the J end lost 5 bases, and 2 bases lay between the germline ends. The CDR3 DNA reads TGTGCCAGCAGCTTTAATAATTCACCCCTCCACTTT. Translation: CASSFNNSPLHF.

The chain links TRBV11-2 to TRBJ2-7; 8 nucleotides match TRBD2. Germline V gives CDR1 SGHAT, CDR2 FQNNGV. The CDR3 loop spans 18 amino acids. J lost 2 bases, V lost 5 bases, and 17 bases had no gene match. The CDR3 here is CASSHSDFGLAGAYEQYF. CDR3 nucleotide sequence: TGTGCCAGCAGCCATTCCGATTTCGGACTAGCCGGCGCCTACGAGCAGTACTTC.

The V gene is TRBV6-1, the J gene TRBJ1-4, with D possibly TRBD1 on 5 matching bases. CDR1 is MNHNS and CDR2 is SASEGT in the germline V gene. Trimming left V 2 bases short and J 5 bases short, with 12 bases between. CDR3 length: 15 residues. The CDR3 DNA reads as TGTGCCAGCAGTGAAAAACAGGCTGGAAATGAAAAACTGTTTTTT. Protein product: CASSEKQAGNEKLFF.